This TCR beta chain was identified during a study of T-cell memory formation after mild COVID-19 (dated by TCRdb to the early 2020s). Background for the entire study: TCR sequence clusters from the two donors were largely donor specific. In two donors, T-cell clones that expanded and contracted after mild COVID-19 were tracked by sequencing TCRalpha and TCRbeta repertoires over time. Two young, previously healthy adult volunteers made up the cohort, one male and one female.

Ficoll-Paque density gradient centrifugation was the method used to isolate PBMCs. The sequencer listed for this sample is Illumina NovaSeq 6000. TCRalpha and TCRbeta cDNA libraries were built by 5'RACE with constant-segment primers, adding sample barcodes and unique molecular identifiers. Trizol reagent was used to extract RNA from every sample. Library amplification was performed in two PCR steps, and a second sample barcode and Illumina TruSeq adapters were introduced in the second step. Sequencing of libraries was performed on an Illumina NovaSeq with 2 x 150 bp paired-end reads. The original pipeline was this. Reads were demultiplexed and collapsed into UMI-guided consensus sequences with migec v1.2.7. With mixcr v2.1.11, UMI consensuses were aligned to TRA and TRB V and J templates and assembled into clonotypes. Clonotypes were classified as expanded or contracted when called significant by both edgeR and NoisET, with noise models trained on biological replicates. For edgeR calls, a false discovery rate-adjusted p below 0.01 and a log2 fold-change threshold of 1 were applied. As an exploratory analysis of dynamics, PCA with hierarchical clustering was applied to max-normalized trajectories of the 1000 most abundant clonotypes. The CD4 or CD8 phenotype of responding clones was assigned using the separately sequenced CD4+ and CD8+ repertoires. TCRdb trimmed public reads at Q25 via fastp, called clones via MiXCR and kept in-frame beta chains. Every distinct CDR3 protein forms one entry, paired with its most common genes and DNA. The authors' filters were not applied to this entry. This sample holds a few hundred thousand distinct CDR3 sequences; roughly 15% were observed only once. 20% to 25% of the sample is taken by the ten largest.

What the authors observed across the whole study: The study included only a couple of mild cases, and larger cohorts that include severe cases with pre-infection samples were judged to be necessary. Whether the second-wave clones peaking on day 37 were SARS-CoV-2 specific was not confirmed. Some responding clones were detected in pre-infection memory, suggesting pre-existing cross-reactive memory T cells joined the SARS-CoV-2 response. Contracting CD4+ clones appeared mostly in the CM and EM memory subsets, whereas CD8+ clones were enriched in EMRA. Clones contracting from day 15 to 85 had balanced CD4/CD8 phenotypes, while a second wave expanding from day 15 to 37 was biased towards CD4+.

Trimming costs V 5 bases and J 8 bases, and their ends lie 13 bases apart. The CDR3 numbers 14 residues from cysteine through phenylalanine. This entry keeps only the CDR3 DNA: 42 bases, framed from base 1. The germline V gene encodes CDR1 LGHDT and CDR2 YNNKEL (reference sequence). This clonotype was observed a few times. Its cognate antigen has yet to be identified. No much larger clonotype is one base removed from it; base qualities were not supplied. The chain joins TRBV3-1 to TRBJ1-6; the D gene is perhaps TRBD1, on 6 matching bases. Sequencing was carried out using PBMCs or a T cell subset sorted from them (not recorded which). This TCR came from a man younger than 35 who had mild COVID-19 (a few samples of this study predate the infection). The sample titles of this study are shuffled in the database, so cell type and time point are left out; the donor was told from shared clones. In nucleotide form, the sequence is TGTGCCAGCAGCTTTACAGGGTCCGATTCACCCCTCCACTTT. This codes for CASSFTGSDSPLHF. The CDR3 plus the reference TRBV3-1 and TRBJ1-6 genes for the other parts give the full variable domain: DTAVSQTPKYLVTQMGNDKSIKCEQNLGHDTMYWYKQDSKKFLKIMFSYNNKELIINETVPNRFSPKSPDKAHLNLHINSLELGDSAVYFCASSFTGSDSPLHFGNGTRLTVT.